This TCR beta chain was captured in a study of cytomegalovirus exposure and HLA in healthy donors (dated by TCRdb to 2017 to 2019). Notes on the research overall: An earlier analysis of some 600 of the donors reported over 250 Gb of sequence data and 95 million to 140 million unique TCR beta sequences obtained from 180 million or so T cells. An early release covering 500 to 750 HLA-typed donors comprised approximately 290 gigabases of sequencing data and about 90 million unique TCR sequences. Of the roughly 390 genotyped donors, 80% to 90% were placed in the genetic ancestry cluster associated with self-reported Caucasian donors. The study aimed to test whether cataloging public T cell receptors could reveal signatures of past pathogen exposure. Using immunosequencing, the study profiled T cell repertoires from 550 to 750 subjects and related those repertoires to cytomegalovirus serostatus. A separate validation cohort of approximately 130 different subjects was used in addition to the approximately 670-subject first cohort. High-throughput TCR immunosequencing, statistical association of individual TCRs with disease status, and machine learning were combined to predict cytomegalovirus infection status. A later analysis re-analyzed previously published TCR beta repertoires from 600 to 850 donors and added high-resolution HLA genotyping to study TCR occurrence patterns. Rather than using new phenotypic data, the later analysis identified candidate immune exposures from TCR beta sequences and from how often those sequences occurred across donors. An earlier analysis of approximately 630 of the donors applied high-throughput TCR beta sequencing to assess whether each TCR beta V gene segment acted as functional or pseudogenic. Donor age, sex, ethnicity and CMV serostatus were compiled together with the repertoire data. In a later genetic analysis, genome-wide SNP genotypes for about 55% of the roughly 670 donors were used, and that subset was treated as a discovery cohort. Every repertoire in the discovery cohort had been generated on one and the same sequencing platform. Both class I and class II loci were covered by HLA typing, at four-digit resolution. The number of donors typed differed by locus, with about 629-630 for A, B, C, DRB1 and DQB1, around 500 for DQA1, under 610 for DPA1, and around 460 for DPB1. About five DR-DQ haplotypes were handled as single units for association and clustering because linkage in the cohort was strong. Among around 400 genotyped donors of the cohort, an average of roughly 230,000 unique TCR beta nucleotide sequences was sequenced per donor, of which about 19% were non-productive. Study-wide conclusions, independent of this receptor: In a later analysis, HLA-associated TCR beta chains were found to be more clonally expanded and to have lower generation probabilities than equally common non-associated chains. Because some donors lacked HLA typing at each locus, the association tests relied only on the typed subset. Some IMGT-functional V segments, including TRBV6-2 and TRBV6-3, could not be told apart with the 87-base-pair reads, so those segments were excluded. In both the original and validation cohorts, the classifier was reported to diagnose cytomegalovirus status with high specificity and sensitivity. According to a later analysis, TCR association rates differed among HLA loci, with DRB1 alleles showing the most associated TCRs and HLA-C alleles showing the fewest. Strong co-occurrence of HLA alleles, especially DR and DQ, made assigning TCR associations to individual alleles difficult. In this cohort, only TCR beta chains were sequenced, and detectable features were limited by the absence of alpha or paired-chain data. Because counts were too low, approximately 18 rarely observed V segments, including chromosome 9 orphons, were excluded from the earlier analysis of 500 to 700 of the donors. A further reported finding was that TCR beta sequences accurately predicted the HLA-A and HLA-B alleles for most subjects in the first cohort. Most TCR sequences were observed very rarely across donors, whereas some public TCRs were present in many individuals. A cluster of highly shared sequence variants was judged likely to represent a technical artifact of the sequencing pipeline. In a later analysis, most CMV-associated TCR beta chains were found to appear HLA-restricted, with HLA associations seemingly driven largely by CMV exposure. A later analysis associated 17,000 or so TCR beta sequences with specific HLA alleles at a false discovery rate of 0.05. An association between a missense DCLRE1C variant and V-gene and J-gene trimming of TCR beta chains was found in a later genetic analysis and replicated in an independent cohort. In an earlier analysis of under 600 of the donors, most TCR beta V segments were observed in productive rearrangements about 87% or about 30% of the time, broadly matching IMGT annotations. The authors suggested that the approach could potentially be extended to other disease states and immunological phenotypes. A few of the identified cytomegalovirus-associated TCR beta chains were confirmed in vitro to be specific for cytomegalovirus antigens. According to a later analysis, parvovirus B19, influenza, CMV and Epstein-Barr virus appeared linked to several top co-occurrence clusters. The study gave a list of about 170 TCR beta chains associated with cytomegalovirus. The only immune exposure information available for the cohort was CMV serostatus. In a later genetic analysis, fewer N-insertions in productive TCRs were reported among donors in an Asian-associated ancestry cluster than the approximately 710-donor mean. Linkage disequilibrium might explain the correlated functional status among segregating V segments, but an unknown experimental factor could not be ruled out. The presence/absence analyses assumed that sequencing depth was roughly uniform across donors, and that assumption may not be true.

Details on this clone: Its antigen target is currently unknown. No clone much larger than this one lies a single base away; base qualities are absent.

The germline V gene sets CDR1 to SGHTA and CDR2 to FQGNSA. The CDR3 has 14 amino acids, counting the end cysteine and phenylalanine. The DNA shown is the 42-base CDR3, in frame from base 1. Trimmed from V: 6 bases; trimmed from J: 2 bases; junction bases lacking a gene match: 3. The cohort comprised hundreds of healthy bone marrow donors. All cohort members were sampled while nominally healthy, although unrecorded immune exposures were likely present. The donor was CMV seronegative and belonged to the group of over 350 seronegative cohort members. Each donor provided a peripheral blood sample, and peripheral blood mononuclear cells were used for TCR beta sequencing. The Qiagen DNeasy Blood Extraction Kit was used to extract genomic DNA from the blood cell samples. Libraries came from the immunoSEQ multiplex PCR assay. For the multiplex PCR, a mixture combining 60 forward primers for TCR Vbeta segments and 13 reverse primers for TCR Jbeta segments was used. Amplification of the CDR3 region of rearranged TCR beta genes was performed with a multiplex PCR assay on genomic DNA. Amplified TCR beta libraries were sequenced as 87-base-pair reads on the Illumina HiSeq System. From the authors' description of their analysis: A later analysis tallied around 82 million unique TCR beta chains across the approximately 670 repertoires, and 10 million to 11 million of those chains were shared by two or more donors. Raw reads were error-corrected and collapsed into unique sequences with a nearest-neighbor algorithm that merged closely related sequences to remove PCR and sequencing errors. V, D and J gene segments were assigned by aligning CDR3 sequences to IMGT reference sequences. For a sequence to be retained, a match of at least six nucleotides to both a V gene segment and a J gene segment was required. Rearrangements were called productive when the CDR3 lacked stop codons and stayed in frame with V and J; all others were non-productive. Following IMGT convention, CDR3 was defined as the stretch from the second conserved V-encoded cysteine up to the conserved J-encoded phenylalanine. In an earlier analysis of more than 550 of the donors, sequences lacking an unambiguous match to a single V gene segment were excluded. In an earlier analysis of roughly 500 of the donors, V segments were called functional above 56.7% productive rearrangements and were called segregating when the between-donor standard deviation exceeded 5%. A statistical classification framework was built to diagnose cytomegalovirus status from the catalog of TCR beta chain sequences. V and J gene assignment, in a later analysis, came from comparing TCR nucleotide sequences with IMGT/GENE-DB human TR gene sequences. A later analysis assigned CDR3 sequences and most-parsimonious VDJ recombination scenarios with the TCRdist pipeline. In a later analysis, each TCR beta chain was defined by its CDR3 amino acid sequence together with its V-gene family, and reads without a unique V-gene family were excluded. A later analysis removed 500 to 600 highly shared, low-generation-probability nucleotide sequences to deal with suspected cross-contamination and a sequencing artifact. For each public chain, a later analysis derived a clonal expansion index from normalized ranks of inferred template counts within each repertoire. A later analysis computed generation probabilities with a VDJ recombination model fitted to out-of-frame rearrangements, and checked the results against IGoR. Hypergeometric tests were used in a later analysis to score TCR-TCR, TCR-HLA and TCR-CMV co-occurrence, with a repertoire-size bias correction applied to the TCR pairs. False discovery rates were estimated in a later analysis by permuting HLA or CMV assignments 20 times. In a later analysis, co-occurring TCRs were grouped with DBSCAN, and TCRdist sequence similarity was added when clustering was performed within HLA-allele-positive subsets. Repertoires with fewer than 30,000 or more than 120,000 public chains were left out of co-occurrence clustering, as were four to six repertoires with anomalous nucleotide sharing. TCRdb limited this immuneACCESS table to in-frame rearrangements with V and J called. A share of clones is missing; checked studies link under half to unresolved V genes, and the rest is unexplained. V, J and clone size are taken as reported in that table, and D and trimming were inferred from the DNA itself. The sample includes 150,000 or so clones, with roughly 80% observed a single time. The ten largest clonotypes hold roughly 4.2% of the sample.

The sample was PBMCs. The receptor was derived from a middle-aged woman in good health and CMV-seronegative. The V and J genes are TRBV7-2 and TRBJ2-7, with 11 middle bases fitting TRBD2. The CDR3 region has the sequence CASSLAGGPYEQYF. The DNA sequence reads TGTGCCAGCAGTCTAGCGGGAGGACCCTACGAGCAGTACTTC.